A single sample is the source of the 23 T cell receptor beta chains below, sequenced in a study of naive and memory T cell subsets. Four PCR rounds used nested alpha and beta constant region primers plus the SP2 primer. TCRdb recomputed calls from the 5' RACE reads with MiXCR, one row per CDR3 protein. The sample shows 58,000 or so distinct CDR3 sequences, 7.6% of them seen only once. TCR cDNA received a 3' ligated oligonucleotide that carried a UMI. These receptors were taken from a female donor in good health.

This clonotype showed up many times. The V call is TRBV18, the J call TRBJ1-6; possibly TRBD1 for D (5 bases). Germline assignment: CDR1 KGHSH and CDR2 LQKENI. This CDR3 comprises 16 residues. The germline V and J ends were trimmed by 6 bases and 2 bases, with 14 bases remaining between them. CDR3 amino acids: CASSSQGLTYNSPLHF. The CDR3 DNA follows: TGTGCCAGCTCCTCCCAGGGACTAACCTATAATTCACCCCTCCACTTT.

The chain has TRBV18 and TRBJ2-3; no definite D call. The length of the CDR3 is 13 residues. V lost 8 bases and J 0 bases, leaving 9 bases between the germline ends. Germline loops: CDR1 KGHSH, CDR2 LQKENI. As DNA, the CDR3 is TGTGCCAGCGAAGGTTTTAGCACAGATACGCAGTATTTT. This encodes CASEGFSTDTQYF.

This clonotype was recorded a few times. The chain combines TRBV7-2 with TRBJ2-5; no definite D call. The CDR3 length is 13 residues. Germline V gene lookup returns CDR1 SGHTA and CDR2 FQGNSA. V lost 4 bases and J 2 bases, leaving 8 bases between the germline ends. CDR3 region: CASSSLKQETQYF. The CDR3 DNA sequence: TGTGCCAGCAGCTCGCTAAAACAAGAGACCCAGTACTTC.

This clonotype appeared many times. The chain is built from TRBV24-1 and TRBJ2-3, with 10 bases matching TRBD1. The CDR3 spans 15 residues. Germline CDR1 reads KGHDR; CDR2 reads SFDVKD. Trimming removed 4 bases from V and 5 bases from J; junction bases left unmatched: 5. In DNA form, the CDR3 reads TGTGCCACCAGTGACCCAGGACAGGGGGGAGATACGCAGTATTTT. This sequence encodes CATSDPGQGGDTQYF.

The CDR3 reads CASSYERHGYTF. The CDR3, as DNA: TGTGCCAGCAGCTACGAGAGGCATGGCTACACCTTC. V usage is TRBV11-1 and J usage is TRBJ1-2; D gene ambiguous. CDR3 size: 12 residues. Trimming cost V 4 bases and J 6 bases, with 9 bases left between them. The germline V gene has CDR1 SGHAT and CDR2 FQDESV (reference sequence).

This clonotype has a count of ten or more. The chain employs TRBV4-1 and TRBJ1-3; D ambiguous. The V end was cut by 0 bases, the J end by 0 bases, with 9 bases between. This CDR3 is 16 amino acids long. CDR1 and CDR2 from the germline V gene are MGHRA and YSYEKL. DNA for the CDR3: TGCGCCAGCAGCCAAGACACGCGTACCTCTGGAAACACCATATATTTT. As protein: CASSQDTRTSGNTIYF.

The table lists this clonotype with many counts. V is TRBV4-1 and J is TRBJ2-2; D possibly corresponds to TRBD1 (5 bases). This CDR3 has 17 amino acids. Germline CDR1 MGHRA, CDR2 YSYEKL. The V gene lost 0 bases and the J gene lost 0 bases, with 11 bases spanning the gap. The CDR3 DNA follows: TGCGCCAGCAGCCAAGACAGGGCGTTTTCGAACACCGGGGAGCTGTTTTTT. This codes for CASSQDRAFSNTGELFF.

This clonotype was detected only a few times. The chain uses TRBV12-3 or TRBV12-4 and TRBJ1-1; D not resolved. The length of the CDR3 is 15 residues. Trimming stripped 3 bases from V and 1 base from J, with 12 bases between. CDR3 amino acids: CASSFDHRGNTEAFF. Written as DNA, the CDR3 is TGTGCCAGCAGTTTCGACCACCGCGGGAACACTGAAGCTTTCTTT.

This clonotype has more than one count but fewer than ten. The V call is TRBV5-1, the J call TRBJ2-3; 9 nucleotides agree with TRBD2. CDR1 and CDR2 (germline): SGHRS, YFSETQ. CDR3 size: 16 residues. V was pared by 4 bases and J by 2 bases, with 8 bases of the junction left unmatched. The CDR3 sequence: CASSPGAGGPTDTQYF. CDR3 nucleotides: TGCGCCAGCAGCCCGGGCGCGGGGGGGCCCACAGATACGCAGTATTTT.

This clonotype has a count of ten or more. The V gene is TRBV4-2, the J gene TRBJ1-6, with D perhaps TRBD1 (5 bases). CDR3 length: 15 residues. Germline loops: CDR1 LGHNA, CDR2 YNFKEQ. The ends were cut back, 0 bases at V and 10 bases at J, with 13 bases in the middle. CDR3 residues: CASSQDTGGYSPLHF. The CDR3 nucleotides are TGTGCCAGCAGCCAAGACACAGGAGGGTACTCACCCCTCCACTTT.

This chain uses TRBV29-1 with TRBJ2-7; no reliable D call. The germline V and J ends were trimmed by 6 bases and 4 bases, with 10 bases remaining between them. The CDR3 covers 11 residues. CDR1 and CDR2 (germline): SQVTM, ANQGSEA. As DNA, the CDR3 is TGCAGCGTGGGCGTGGGTTACGAGCAGTACTTC. This encodes CSVGVGYEQYF.

The rearrangement links TRBV13 to TRBJ2-5; no clear D. The germline V and J ends were trimmed by 2 bases and 5 bases, with 6 bases remaining between them. CDR1 is PRHDT and CDR2 is FYEKMQ in the germline V gene (reference sequence). The CDR3 has 12 residues. The CDR3 sequence is CASSLFGETQYF. The CDR3 DNA is TGTGCCAGCAGCTTATTCGGGGAGACCCAGTACTTC.

This clonotype was counted ten times or more. The chain combines TRBV20-1 with TRBJ1-2; possibly TRBD1 for D (5 bases). Per germline, CDR1 DFQATT and CDR2 SNEGSKA (reference sequence). The CDR3 extends over 11 amino acids. V dropped 7 bases and J dropped 6 bases, with 12 bases sitting between them. CDR3 loop: CSGLGRDGYTF. DNA for the CDR3: TGCAGTGGATTGGGACGTGATGGCTACACCTTC.

This clonotype came up many times. The J gene is TRBJ1-6, the V gene TRBV3-1; D not resolved. V lost 5 bases and J 7 bases, leaving 12 bases between the germline ends. Per the germline V gene, CDR1 is LGHDT and CDR2 is YNNKEL (reference sequence). This CDR3 comprises 14 residues. For the CDR3, the DNA is TGTGCCAGCAGCTCGATCTTGGGGAATTCACCCCTCCACTTT. This encodes CASSSILGNSPLHF.

The chain has TRBV20-1 and TRBJ2-5; 7 nucleotides match TRBD2. Germline CDR1 DFQATT, CDR2 SNEGSKA (reference sequence). The J segment lost 2 bases and the V segment lost 5 bases, leaving 11 bases of the junction unmatched. This CDR3 is 15 amino acids long. The DNA for the CDR3 is TGCAGTGCTCATTTAGGCGGGGGAGCGCAAGAGACCCAGTACTTC. This gives the protein CSAHLGGGAQETQYF.

This clonotype was observed a handful of times. J is TRBJ2-1 and V is TRBV7-3; no definite D call. The V and J ends lost 3 bases and 6 bases respectively, with 15 bases between them. The CDR3 runs to 15 residues. Germline CDR1 SGHTA, CDR2 FQGTGA. The CDR3 DNA reads as TGTGCCAGCAGCTTCCCTCGGTTCGGTCCCAATGAGCAGTTCTTC. Translated, it gives CASSFPRFGPNEQFF.

CDR3 nucleotides: TGCGCCAGCAGCCAAGACACAGGGGGACGTGGCTACACCTTC. Translation: CASSQDTGGRGYTF. The rearrangement joins TRBV5-1 to TRBJ1-2, with 8 bases matching TRBD1. Germline values: CDR1 SGHRS, CDR2 YFSETQ. The CDR3 has 14 amino acids. The J segment lost 7 bases and the V segment lost 4 bases, leaving 9 bases of the junction unmatched.

The chain is built from TRBV7-2 and TRBJ2-5, with 8 bases that match TRBD1. CDR1 is SGHTA and CDR2 is FQGNSA in the germline V gene. J was trimmed by 7 bases and V by 5 bases; bases with no gene match: 9. The CDR3 sequence is 14 residues long. The CDR3 nucleotides read TGTGCCAGCAGCAAAACAGGGGGTGAGGGGACCCAGTACTTC. Residues: CASSKTGGEGTQYF.

The chain has TRBV6-2 or TRBV6-3 and TRBJ2-2; D might be TRBD2 (6 bases). V gave up 5 bases and J gave up 4 bases, with 14 bases separating them. Germline V lookup: CDR1 MNHEY, CDR2 SVGEGT. The CDR3 spans 15 residues. This CDR3 is CASSPRGSLTGELFF. As DNA, the CDR3 is TGTGCCAGCAGTCCCCGGGGGTCCCTCACCGGGGAGCTGTTTTTT.

This clonotype was picked up many times. The V and J genes are TRBV7-9 and TRBJ1-5, with 9 bases fitting TRBD1. J gave up 4 bases and V 5 bases, and 3 bases lay outside the gene matches. From germline, CDR1 is SEHNR and CDR2 FQNEAQ (reference sequence). This CDR3 region has 14 residues. The CDR3 loop reads CASSPTGGNQPQHF. In DNA form, the CDR3 reads TGTGCCAGCAGCCCGACAGGGGGGAATCAGCCCCAGCATTTT.

The gene calls are TRBV29-1 and TRBJ2-4; TRBD2 matches 11 bases. Germline assignment: CDR1 SQVTM and CDR2 ANQGSEA. The CDR3 has 13 amino acids. Trimming at V came to 6 bases and at J to 6 bases, leaving 4 bases not matched to a gene. The CDR3 here is CSVIAGGLNIQYF. The CDR3 region has the DNA TGCAGCGTGATAGCGGGGGGGCTAAACATTCAGTACTTC.

Ten or more counts support this clonotype. The chain links TRBV20-1 to TRBJ2-5; TRBD1 or TRBD2 may be the D gene (5 bases each). The CDR3 extends over 15 amino acids. The V and J ends lost 0 bases and 5 bases respectively, with 16 bases between them. Germline CDR1 DFQATT, CDR2 SNEGSKA (reference sequence). The CDR3 is CSARDPGTVGETQYF. In DNA form, the CDR3 reads TGCAGTGCTAGAGATCCCGGGACCGTGGGGGAGACCCAGTACTTC.

The rearrangement links TRBV7-8 to TRBJ2-4; maybe TRBD2 (6 bases). The CDR3 runs 14 residues. V lost 6 bases to trimming and J lost 7 bases, with 16 bases between them. Germline V gene data show CDR1 as SGHVS and CDR2 as FQNEAQ. CDR3 DNA sequence: TGTGCCAGCAGTCCCAGGGCACGGGGGAACATTCAGTACTTC. It is translated as CASSPRARGNIQYF.